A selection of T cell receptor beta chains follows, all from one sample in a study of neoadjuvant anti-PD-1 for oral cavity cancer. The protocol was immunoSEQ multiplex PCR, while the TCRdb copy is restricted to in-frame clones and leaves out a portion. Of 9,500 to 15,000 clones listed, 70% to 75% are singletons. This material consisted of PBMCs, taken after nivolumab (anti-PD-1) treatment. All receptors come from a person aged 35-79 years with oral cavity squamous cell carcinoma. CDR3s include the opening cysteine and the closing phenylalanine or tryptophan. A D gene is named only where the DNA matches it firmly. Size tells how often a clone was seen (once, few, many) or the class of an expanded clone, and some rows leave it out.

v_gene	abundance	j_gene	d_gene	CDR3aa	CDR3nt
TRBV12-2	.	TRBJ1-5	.	CASRLLIRAWGGYGNQPQHF	TGTGCAAGTCGCTTACTAATTCGGGCTTGGGGCGGATATGGCAATCAGCCCCAGCATTTT
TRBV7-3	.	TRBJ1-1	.	CASSGVFMNTEAFF	TGTGCCAGCAGCGGGGTATTCATGAACACTGAAGCTTTCTTT
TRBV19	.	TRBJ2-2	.	CASSYQPGPNTGELFF	TGTGCCAGTAGTTATCAACCGGGACCGAACACCGGGGAGCTGTTTTTT
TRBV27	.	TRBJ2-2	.	CASPEETGNTGELFF	TGTGCCAGCCCAGAAGAGACAGGGAACACCGGGGAGCTGTTTTTT
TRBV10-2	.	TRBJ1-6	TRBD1	CASRSGVGDSSYNSPLHF	TGCGCCAGCAGATCCGGTGTCGGGGACAGCTCCTATAATTCACCCCTCCACTTT
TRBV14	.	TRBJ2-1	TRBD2	CASSQALGRGSSYNEQFF	TGTGCCAGCAGCCAAGCCCTAGGGCGGGGGAGCAGTTACAATGAGCAGTTCTTC
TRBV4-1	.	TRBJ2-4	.	CASSLNNGRIQYF	TGCGCCAGCAGCCTAAACAACGGGCGCATTCAGTACTTC
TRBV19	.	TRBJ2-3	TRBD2	CASSKTSWYRTDTQYF	TGTGCCAGTAGTAAGACTAGCTGGTATCGCACAGATACGCAGTATTTT
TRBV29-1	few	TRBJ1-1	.	CSLTPSGLGTEAFF	TGCAGCCTAACACCGAGTGGGCTGGGCACTGAAGCTTTCTTT
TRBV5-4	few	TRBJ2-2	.	CASSLEPGSNAGELFF	TGTGCCAGCAGCTTGGAGCCGGGCTCCAATGCCGGGGAGCTGTTTTTT
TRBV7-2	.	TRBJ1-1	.	CASSLGVGASEAFF	TGTGCCAGCAGCTTAGGTGTCGGGGCCTCTGAAGCTTTCTTT
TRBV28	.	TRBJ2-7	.	CASSPMVRIGTYEQYF	TGTGCCAGCAGTCCTATGGTTCGGATAGGAACCTACGAGCAGTACTTC
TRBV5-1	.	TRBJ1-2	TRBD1	CASSYATGGYYGYTF	TGCGCCAGCAGCTATGCGACAGGGGGATACTATGGCTACACCTTC
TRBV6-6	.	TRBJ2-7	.	CASTGGGGVSEQYF	TGTGCCAGCACCGGGGGCGGAGGGGTCTCCGAGCAGTACTTC
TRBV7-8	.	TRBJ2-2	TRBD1	CASSSIQGQVNTGELFF	TGTGCCAGCAGCTCCATCCAGGGACAGGTCAACACCGGGGAGCTGTTTTTT
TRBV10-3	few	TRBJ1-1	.	CAISEGQSNTEAFF	TGTGCCATCAGTGAAGGCCAGTCGAACACTGAAGCTTTCTTT
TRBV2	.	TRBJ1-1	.	CASRNRAQFRTEAFF	TGTGCCAGCAGAAACAGGGCCCAATTTCGCACTGAAGCTTTCTTT
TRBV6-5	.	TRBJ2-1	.	CASSYSGRTNEQFF	TGTGCCAGCAGTTACTCCGGACGGACTAATGAGCAGTTCTTC
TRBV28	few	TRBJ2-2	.	CASRLLTSTGELFF	TGTGCCAGCAGACTATTAACTAGCACCGGGGAGCTGTTTTTT
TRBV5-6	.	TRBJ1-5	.	CASSLGDQPQHF	TGTGCCAGCAGCTTGGGAGATCAGCCCCAGCATTTT
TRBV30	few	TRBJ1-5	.	CAWSVDLNQPQHF	TGTGCCTGGAGTGTAGACTTAAATCAGCCCCAGCATTTT
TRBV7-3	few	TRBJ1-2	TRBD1	CASSLDPGGIYGYTF	TGTGCCAGCAGCTTAGATCCAGGGGGCATCTATGGCTACACCTTC
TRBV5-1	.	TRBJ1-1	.	CASSWMDGGMNTEAFF	TGCGCCAGCAGCTGGATGGACGGTGGGATGAACACTGAAGCTTTCTTT
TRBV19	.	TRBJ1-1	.	CAVGPGTEAFF	TGTGCCGTTGGTCCGGGCACTGAAGCTTTCTTT
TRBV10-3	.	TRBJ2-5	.	CAISVVREETQYF	TGTGCCATCAGTGTCGTTAGGGAAGAGACCCAGTACTTC
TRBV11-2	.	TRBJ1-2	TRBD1	CASSRSLGTDYGYTF	TGTGCCAGCAGCCGTTCGTTAGGGACAGACTATGGCTACACCTTC
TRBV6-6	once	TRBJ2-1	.	CASQPGIYNEQFF	TGTGCCAGCCAGCCAGGGATCTACAATGAGCAGTTCTTC
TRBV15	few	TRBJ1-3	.	CATSPMRAAGNTIYF	TGTGCCACCAGCCCTATGAGGGCGGCTGGAAACACCATATATTTT
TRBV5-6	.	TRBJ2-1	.	CASSFSLVSYNEQFF	TGTGCCAGCAGCTTTTCTCTGGTCTCCTACAATGAGCAGTTCTTC
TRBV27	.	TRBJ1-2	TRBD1	CASSSDRVGYGYTF	TGTGCCAGCAGTTCGGACAGGGTCGGATATGGCTACACCTTC
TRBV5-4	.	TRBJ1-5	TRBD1	CASSWGTGADQPQHF	TGTGCCAGCAGCTGGGGGACAGGGGCGGATCAGCCCCAGCATTTT
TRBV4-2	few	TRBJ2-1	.	CASSQEVGINEQFF	TGTGCCAGCAGCCAAGAAGTTGGTATCAATGAGCAGTTCTTC
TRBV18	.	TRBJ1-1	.	CASSPGAGQDTEAFF	TGTGCCAGCTCACCCGGAGCGGGGCAGGACACTGAAGCTTTCTTT
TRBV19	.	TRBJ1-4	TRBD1	CASSLQGALREKLFF	TGTGCCAGTAGCCTACAGGGGGCCCTAAGAGAAAAACTGTTTTTT
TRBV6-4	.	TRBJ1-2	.	CASSSRGEGYGYTF	TGTGCCAGCAGCTCCAGAGGGGAAGGGTATGGCTACACCTTC
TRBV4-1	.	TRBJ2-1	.	CASSQVWEAAEQFF	TGCGCCAGCAGCCAAGTATGGGAAGCAGCTGAGCAGTTCTTC
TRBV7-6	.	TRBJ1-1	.	CASSYNQNTEAFF	TGTGCCAGCAGCTATAACCAGAACACTGAAGCTTTCTTT
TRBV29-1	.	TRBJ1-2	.	CSVVSSADYGYTF	TGCAGCGTTGTATCGTCGGCAGACTATGGCTACACCTTC
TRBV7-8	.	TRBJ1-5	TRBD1	CASSRDRDQPQHF	TGTGCCAGCAGTAGGGACAGGGATCAGCCCCAGCATTTT
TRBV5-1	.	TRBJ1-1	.	CASSLDSGINTEAFF	TGCGCCAGCAGCTTGGACTCAGGGATTAACACTGAAGCTTTCTTT